Here is one T cell receptor (beta chain) with its context. Its target is unknown. TCRdb's copy holds only in-frame clones and misses some; the assay was immunoSEQ multiplex PCR. This sample has over 85,000 clones, with around 89% found just once. The sample comes from a study of T cell responses to AZD1222 COVID-19 vaccine. Findings and caveats of the study: Every sample of the repertoires postdated the peak T cell response. Only five or six individuals given AZD1222 were seropositive at baseline.

Trimming at V came to 0 bases and at J to 7 bases, leaving 4 bases not matched to a gene. The V gene's germline CDR1 is SGDLS and CDR2 YYNGEE. The CDR3 loop spans 15 amino acids. V usage is TRBV9 and J usage is TRBJ1-4, with 9 bases aligning to TRBD1. This TCR was recovered from an adult in good health. The input for sequencing was peripheral blood, taken on day 0 of AZD1222 vaccination. The CDR3 sequence: CASSVEGTGLEKLFF. CDR3 coding DNA: TGTGCCAGCAGCGTAGAGGGGACAGGGCTTGAAAAACTGTTTTTT.